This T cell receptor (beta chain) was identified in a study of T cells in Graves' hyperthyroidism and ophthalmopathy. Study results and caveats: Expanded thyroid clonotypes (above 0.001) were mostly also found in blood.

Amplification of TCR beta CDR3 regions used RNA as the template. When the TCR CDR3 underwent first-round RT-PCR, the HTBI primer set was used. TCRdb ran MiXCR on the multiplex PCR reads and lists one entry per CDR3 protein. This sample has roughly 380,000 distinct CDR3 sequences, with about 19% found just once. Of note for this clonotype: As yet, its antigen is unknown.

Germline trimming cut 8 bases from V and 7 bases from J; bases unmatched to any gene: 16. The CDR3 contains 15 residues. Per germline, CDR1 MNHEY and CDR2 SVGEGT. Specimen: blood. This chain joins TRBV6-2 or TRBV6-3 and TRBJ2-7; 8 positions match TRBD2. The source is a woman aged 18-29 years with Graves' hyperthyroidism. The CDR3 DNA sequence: TGTGCCAGCGGACGGACGGGACTCCCGGGGGGGGAGCAGTACTTC. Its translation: CASGRTGLPGGEQYF.